The next 18 T cell receptor beta chains were all read from a single sample in a study of T-cell memory formation after mild COVID-19. TCRdb called the 5' RACE reads again in MiXCR, with one record for every CDR3 protein. The data contain approximately 150,000 distinct CDR3 sequences, about 14% of them singletons. The sequenced sample consisted of PBMCs or a T cell subset sorted from them (not recorded which). These TCRs come from an adult woman who had mild COVID-19 (a few samples of this study predate the infection). Cell type and time point are not known.

This clonotype was found a few times. V and J are TRBV12-3 or TRBV12-4 and TRBJ2-3; D gene unclear. The CDR3 covers 14 residues. The ends were cut back, 2 bases at V and 1 base at J, with 7 bases in the middle. CDR3 amino acids: CASSLPWGTDTQYF. The CDR3 DNA is TGTGCCAGCAGTTTACCCTGGGGCACAGATACGCAGTATTTT.

This clonotype occurred a few times. The V call is TRBV29-1, the J call TRBJ2-7; 9 bases are shared with TRBD1. J gave up 2 bases and V 7 bases, and 9 bases lay outside the gene matches. Germline V lookup: CDR1 SQVTM, CDR2 ANQGSEA. This CDR3 has 14 amino acids. CDR3 loop: CSAGTGQGTYEQYF. As DNA, the CDR3 is TGCAGCGCTGGAACGGGACAGGGCACCTACGAGCAGTACTTC.

The CDR3 DNA reads as TGCGCCAGCAGCTTGGTGACAATTAACACCGGGGAGCTGTTTTTT. This sequence encodes CASSLVTINTGELFF. V and J are TRBV5-1 and TRBJ2-2; D not resolved. Germline values: CDR1 SGHRS, CDR2 YFSETQ. The germline V and J ends were trimmed by 0 bases and 2 bases, with 8 bases remaining between them. The length of the CDR3 is 15 residues.

This chain connects TRBV20-1 to TRBJ1-2, with unresolved D. Looked up from germline, CDR1 is DFQATT and CDR2 is SNEGSKA (reference sequence). This CDR3 contains 17 residues. Trimming cost V 1 base and J 4 bases, with 22 bases left between them. The CDR3 region has the DNA TGCAGTGCTAGAGCACGGGCGCGAGTTCGGCTTGGCTATGGCTACACCTTC. It encodes CSARARARVRLGYGYTF.

The V and J genes are TRBV3-1 and TRBJ2-5; D unresolved. In germline, CDR1 is LGHDT, CDR2 YNNKEL (reference sequence). V was shortened by 0 bases and J by 4 bases, with 12 bases between the two germline ends. CDR3 length: 15 amino acids. CDR3 sequence: CASSQDRVAGETQYF. DNA of the CDR3: TGTGCCAGCAGCCAAGATCGGGTAGCCGGAGAGACCCAGTACTTC.

This clonotype occurred many times. This chain uses TRBV19 with TRBJ2-5; 7 bases match TRBD1. After removal of 3 bases from V and 3 bases from J, the junction contained 10 bases not matched to a gene. Germline CDR1 and CDR2: LNHDA and SQIVND (reference sequence). This CDR3 comprises 16 residues. The CDR3 loop reads CASSMRTGDRKETQYF. The DNA of the CDR3 is TGTGCCAGTAGTATGCGGACTGGGGACAGAAAAGAGACCCAGTACTTC.

The chain joins TRBV5-1 to TRBJ2-7, with TRBD1 matching 11 bases. This CDR3 spans 16 amino acids. Germline CDR1 SGHRS, CDR2 YFSETQ. The V gene end was trimmed by 3 bases and the J gene end by 1 base; junction bases not matched to a gene: 6. CDR3 amino acids: CASSWKGQGGSYEQYF. CDR3 DNA sequence: TGCGCCAGCAGCTGGAAGGGACAGGGGGGATCCTACGAGCAGTACTTC.

V is TRBV9 and J is TRBJ1-5; 8 bases align to TRBD1. The length of the CDR3 is 17 residues. V shed 4 bases, J shed 0 bases, and the junction held 9 bases outside the gene matches. In germline, CDR1 is SGDLS, CDR2 YYNGEE. The chain's CDR3 is CASSQGTGQLSNQPQHF. CDR3 in DNA: TGTGCCAGCAGCCAGGGGACAGGACAACTTAGCAATCAGCCCCAGCATTTT. The full variable domain, with the rest looked up from reference TRBV9 and TRBJ1-5, is DSGVTQTPKHLITATGQRVTLRCSPRSGDLSVYWYQQSLDQGLQFLIQYYNGEERAKGNILERFSAQQFPDLHSELNLSSLELGDSALYFCASSQGTGQLSNQPQHFGDGTRLSIL.

This clonotype has just a few counts. J is TRBJ2-3 and V is TRBV3-1; 10 bases are shared with TRBD2. The germline V gene has CDR1 LGHDT and CDR2 YNNKEL (reference sequence). Trimming took 2 bases from V and 1 from J; bases not matched to a gene: 0. The CDR3 is made up of 15 amino acids. The CDR3 coding sequence is TGTGCCAGCAGCCAACTAGCGGGGGGCACAGATACGCAGTATTTT. Its protein is CASSQLAGGTDTQYF.

This chain links TRBV12-3 or TRBV12-4 with TRBJ1-5; 7 nucleotides match TRBD1. V shed 6 bases and J 0 bases; nucleotides not matched to a gene: 11. There are 17 residues in the CDR3. The CDR3, as DNA: TGTGCCAGCAGCCCCAGACAGGGATCGTATAGCAATCAGCCCCAGCATTTT. It yields the protein CASSPRQGSYSNQPQHF.

The rearrangement uses TRBV7-9 and TRBJ1-1; D uncertain. The V gene lost 1 base and the J gene lost 1 base, with 10 bases spanning the gap. The CDR3 has 15 amino acids. CDR1 SEHNR and CDR2 FQNEAQ come from the germline V gene (reference sequence). This chain's CDR3 is CASSLDGGRNTEAFF. DNA for the CDR3: TGTGCCAGCAGCTTAGATGGAGGGAGGAACACTGAAGCTTTCTTT.

The V gene is TRBV14, the J gene TRBJ2-3; 9 bases are a match to TRBD2. There are 18 residues in the CDR3. With 4 bases clipped from V and 0 bases from J, the junction kept 11 bases outside the gene matches. Germline-derived CDR1 and CDR2 are SGHDN and FVKESK. The CDR3 is CASSREREVLPSTDTQYF. The CDR3 DNA follows: TGTGCCAGCAGCCGCGAGCGGGAGGTTCTTCCTAGCACAGATACGCAGTATTTT.

The CDR3 sequence: CASSVGLSGEAFF. For the CDR3, the DNA is TGTGCCAGCAGCGTAGGGCTGTCGGGTGAAGCTTTCTTT. The genes are TRBV9 and TRBJ1-1; D unclear. Trimming removed 0 bases at V and 7 bases at J, with 10 bases between. The germline CDR1 and CDR2 sequences are SGDLS and YYNGEE. CDR3 size: 13 residues.

The chain employs TRBV4-1 and TRBJ2-1, with 13 bases lining up with TRBD2. This CDR3 region has 16 residues. J gave up 9 bases and V 1 base, and 6 bases lay outside the gene matches. The germline V gene encodes CDR1 MGHRA and CDR2 YSYEKL. The CDR3 nucleotides read TGCGCCAGCAGCCAAGCACTAGCGGGGGGGCTTGGTGAGCAGTTCTTC. Protein: CASSQALAGGLGEQFF.

This clonotype was detected only a few times. The chain carries TRBV7-9 and TRBJ2-7; D is unresolved. Germline loops: CDR1 SEHNR, CDR2 FQNEAQ (reference sequence). CDR3 length: 14 amino acids. V gave up 1 base and J gave up 3 bases, with 10 bases separating them. CDR3 amino acids: CASSLEAGNYEQYF. Here the CDR3 DNA reads TGTGCCAGCAGCTTAGAAGCCGGAAACTACGAGCAGTACTTC. Looking up the rest from reference TRBV7-9 and TRBJ2-7 gives the full variable domain: DTGVSQNPRHKITKRGQNVTFRCDPISEHNRLYWYRQTLGQGPEFLTYFQNEAQLEKSRLLSDRFSAERPKGSFSTLEIQRTEQGDSAMYLCASSLEAGNYEQYFGPGTRLTVT.

The chain employs TRBV4-1 and TRBJ1-1, with a tentative D call TRBD1 (5 bases). Trimming left V 5 bases short and J 1 base short, with 11 bases between. The CDR3 spans 14 residues. CDR1 is MGHRA, CDR2 YSYEKL, per germline. The CDR3 spells CASSWEGPNTEAFF. CDR3 sequence (DNA): TGCGCCAGCAGCTGGGAGGGGCCGAACACTGAAGCTTTCTTT.

The V call is TRBV18, the J call TRBJ2-5, with D perhaps TRBD2 (5 bases). V was trimmed by 3 bases and J by 5 bases, leaving 10 bases between them. Per the germline V gene, CDR1 is KGHSH and CDR2 is LQKENI. This CDR3 is built from 13 residues. For the CDR3, the DNA is TGTGCCAGCTCACCCGGGGTTTCGGAGACCCAGTACTTC. Protein sequence: CASSPGVSETQYF.

This clonotype has just a few counts. This sequence joins TRBV5-1 and TRBJ2-2; 8 bases line up with TRBD2. V shed 4 bases, J shed 1 base, and the junction held 6 bases outside the gene matches. The CDR3 covers 16 residues. The germline CDR1 and CDR2 sequences are SGHRS and YFSETQ. The CDR3 nucleotides are TGCGCCAGCAGCGAGACTACTAGCGGGAACACCGGGGAGCTGTTTTTT. This gives the protein CASSETTSGNTGELFF.